A single sample gave rise to the 24 T cell receptor beta chains below, sequenced in a study of beta chain features in type 1 diabetes. Every isolated RNA sample was fully reverse transcribed, so sequencing captured expressed TCRB transcripts. Assay: immunoSEQ multiplex PCR; the TCRdb copy retains only in-frame clones and omits some. This sample yields about 40,000 clones, of which more than 40% are seen a single time; 0.72% belongs to the top ten. Sequencing input: central memory CD4+ T cells from blood. Receptors originate from a woman between 18 and 29 years old in good health.

V and J are TRBV7-9 and TRBJ1-4; a weak D match, TRBD1 (6 bases). The V and J ends lost 5 bases and 8 bases respectively, with 15 bases between them. Germline lookup yields CDR1 SEHNR and CDR2 FQNEAQ (reference sequence). This CDR3 comprises 14 residues. The CDR3 DNA is TGTGCCAGCAGCCCCGGGGGGGGCCGGGAAAAACTGTTTTTT. Amino acids: CASSPGGGREKLFF.

The rearrangement joins TRBV25-1 to TRBJ2-5; D might be TRBD1 (6 bases). Trimming pared 3 bases from V and 1 base from J, leaving 9 bases between. CDR3 length equals 14 residues. Germline V CDR1 and CDR2: MGHDK, SYGVNS. CDR3 DNA: TGTGCCAGCAGTGATGTAGGGGGCCAAGAGACCCAGTACTTC. Residues: CASSDVGGQETQYF.

This sequence joins TRBV6-5 and TRBJ2-7; 11 positions match TRBD2. J lost 2 bases, V lost 2 bases, and 2 bases had no gene match. Germline V gene lookup returns CDR1 MNHEY and CDR2 SVGAGI. The CDR3 runs 15 residues. The CDR3 spells CASSYPGLAAYEQYF. CDR3 in DNA: TGTGCCAGCAGTTACCCGGGACTAGCGGCCTACGAGCAGTACTTC.

The chain uses TRBV6-5 and TRBJ2-5; maybe TRBD2 (5 bases). Trimming took 6 bases from V and 0 from J, leaving 17 bases between them. Germline CDR1 reads MNHEY; CDR2 reads SVGAGI. The CDR3 runs to 16 residues. This CDR3 reads CASRYGGFMYQETQYF. In nucleotides, the CDR3 is TGTGCCAGCAGATACGGCGGGTTCATGTACCAAGAGACCCAGTACTTC.

The rearrangement uses TRBV5-1 and TRBJ1-4; 10 bases line up with TRBD1. Germline V gene data show CDR1 as SGHRS and CDR2 as YFSETQ. V lost 0 bases, J lost 11 bases, and 4 bases stayed unmatched. The CDR3 runs to 14 residues. The CDR3 spells CASSLGQGADKLFF. The CDR3 DNA sequence: TGCGCCAGCAGCTTGGGACAGGGGGCAGATAAACTGTTTTTT.

The rearrangement joins TRBV7-2 to TRBJ2-5; no clear D. The CDR3 covers 13 residues. The germline V gene encodes CDR1 SGHTA and CDR2 FQGNSA. Trimming shortened V by 1 base and J by 5 bases, and 8 bases separated the two germline ends. CDR3 bases: TGTGCCAGCAGCTTAGAAAACATGGAGACCCAGTACTTC. Translation gives CASSLENMETQYF.

The chain is built from TRBV11-2 and TRBJ1-2, with D perhaps TRBD1 (6 bases). Trimming cost V 0 bases and J 2 bases, with 10 bases left between them. The CDR3 spans 15 residues. Germline assignment: CDR1 SGHAT and CDR2 FQNNGV. Here the CDR3 DNA reads TGTGCCAGCAGCTTAGATCCAGGGGCGAACTATGGCTACACCTTC. Translating gives CASSLDPGANYGYTF.

V gene TRBV9 combines with J gene TRBJ1-2; the D gene is possibly TRBD1 (5 bases). The CDR3 runs to 17 residues. Trimming cost V 0 bases and J 1 base, with 16 bases left between them. Germline V gives CDR1 SGDLS, CDR2 YYNGEE. The CDR3 spells CASSVGMGRAHNYGYTF. CDR3 DNA sequence: TGTGCCAGCAGCGTAGGGATGGGGCGCGCCCATAACTATGGCTACACCTTC.

V is TRBV6-6 and J is TRBJ2-7; 11 bases match TRBD2. In germline, CDR1 is MNHNY, CDR2 SVGAGI (reference sequence). The CDR3 has 15 amino acids. Trimming at V came to 0 bases and at J to 7 bases, leaving 5 bases not matched to a gene. CDR3 in DNA: TGTGCCAGCAGTTACTCGCTAGCGGGAGGTCGGGAGCAGTACTTC. It yields the protein CASSYSLAGGREQYF.

The chain uses TRBV23-1 and TRBJ1-3; 9 bases map to TRBD1. TRBV23-1 is recorded as an ORF, its role being uncertain. V shed 4 bases and J 0 bases; nucleotides not matched to a gene: 4. The CDR3 extends over 16 amino acids. CDR3 in DNA: TGCGCCAGCAGTCCGATGACAGGGGGCTCTGGAAACACCATATATTTT. It yields the protein CASSPMTGGSGNTIYF.

This clone was observed once. In nucleotides, the CDR3 is TGTGCCACCAGCAGGGGAGGCGGGTCCTCCTACGAGCAGTACTTC. Protein: CATSRGGGSSYEQYF. The rearrangement links TRBV15 to TRBJ2-7; TRBD2 is a possible D gene (6 bases). Germline assignment: CDR1 LNHNV and CDR2 YYDKDF (reference sequence). This CDR3 spans 15 amino acids. The V end lost 3 bases, the J end lost 0 bases, and 12 bases lay between the germline ends.

The V call is TRBV30, the J call TRBJ1-2; D unclear. Germline V gives CDR1 GTSNPN, CDR2 SVGIG (reference sequence). V was pared by 0 bases and J by 2 bases, with 10 bases between. This CDR3 contains 14 residues. CDR3 residues: CAWSVRGGNYGYTF. The CDR3 region has the DNA TGTGCCTGGAGTGTACGTGGAGGGAACTATGGCTACACCTTC. Full variable domain (outside the CDR3, taken from reference TRBV30 and TRBJ1-2): SQTIHQWPATLVQPVGSPLSLECTVEGTSNPNLYWYRQAAGRGLQLLFYSVGIGQISSEVPQNLSASRPQDRQFILSSKKLLLSDSGFYLCAWSVRGGNYGYTFGSGTRLTVV.

The chain combines TRBV5-5 with TRBJ2-2; 7 bases agree with TRBD1. Trimming removed 4 bases from V and 10 bases from J; junction bases left unmatched: 13. The CDR3 sequence is 15 residues long. The V gene's germline CDR1 is SGHKS and CDR2 YYEKEE (reference sequence). CDR3 region: CASSDRARLNEELFF. Written as DNA, the CDR3 is TGTGCCAGCAGCGACAGGGCCCGGCTAAATGAGGAGCTGTTTTTT.

The table lists this clone with a few counts. The chain employs TRBV30 and TRBJ2-6; 7 positions agree with TRBD2. Germline lookup yields CDR1 GTSNPN and CDR2 SVGIG (reference sequence). The CDR3 loop spans 14 amino acids. Trimming took 4 bases from V and 0 from J; bases not matched to a gene: 0. CDR3 in amino acids: CAWTGGSGANVLTF. In DNA, the CDR3 is TGTGCCTGGACGGGGGGCTCTGGGGCCAACGTCCTGACTTTC.

The genes are TRBV2 and TRBJ2-7; the match to TRBD1 covers 8 bases. The V and J ends lost 8 bases and 4 bases, in that order; junction bases with no gene match: 4. The CDR3 contains 12 residues. Germline V gives CDR1 SNHLY, CDR2 FYNNEI. The CDR3 DNA reads TGTGCCAGCCGGGACAGGCTTTACGAGCAGTACTTC. Its translation is CASRDRLYEQYF. The variable domain in full, with the rest retrieved from reference TRBV2 and TRBJ2-7, is EPEVTQTPSHQVTQMGQEVILRCVPISNHLYFYWYRQILGQKVEFLVSFYNNEISEKSEIFDDQFSVERPDGSNFTLKIRSTKLEDSAMYFCASRDRLYEQYFGPGTRLTVT.

The V and J genes are TRBV4-1 and TRBJ1-1, with TRBD1 matching over 8 bases. The junction had 10 bases not matched to a gene; V was cut back by 4 bases and J by 0 bases. The CDR3 has 17 residues. Germline V CDR1 and CDR2: MGHRA, YSYEKL. The DNA of the CDR3 is TGCGCCAGCAGCCCAGGGGGCGCGGGGAAGATGAACACTGAAGCTTTCTTT. Amino acid sequence: CASSPGGAGKMNTEAFF.

This chain uses TRBV9 with TRBJ1-3; no clear D. Germline-derived CDR1 and CDR2 are SGDLS and YYNGEE. The CDR3 has 14 residues. Trimming pared 0 bases from V and 4 bases from J, leaving 8 bases between. The CDR3 nucleotides are TGTGCCAGCAGCGTAGCTACGGGAGGAAACACCATATATTTT. This codes for CASSVATGGNTIYF.

This rearrangement joins TRBV2 to TRBJ2-1; 9 bases are a match to TRBD2. Unmatched junction bases numbered 7, after V lost 1 base and J lost 3 bases. From germline, CDR1 is SNHLY and CDR2 FYNNEI. The CDR3 is made up of 17 amino acids. In DNA form, the CDR3 reads TGTGCCAGCAGTGAAGTGGTAGCGGGGGCACTCTACAATGAGCAGTTCTTC. Translating it yields CASSEVVAGALYNEQFF.

This chain joins TRBV6-1 and TRBJ1-2, with TRBD1 as a possible D gene (6 bases). The CDR3 totals 14 residues. The germline V gene has CDR1 MNHNS and CDR2 SASEGT. The ends were cut back, 6 bases at V and 5 bases at J, with 16 bases in the middle. The DNA for the CDR3 is TGTGCCAGCAGAATGGGGGGGGGCCATTATGGCTACACCTTC. Its protein product is CASRMGGGHYGYTF.

The chain has TRBV2 and TRBJ1-1; TRBD1 matches at 8 bases. The CDR3 runs 13 residues. The ends lost 3 bases at V and 9 bases at J; junction bases unmatched: 6. Looked up from germline, CDR1 is SNHLY and CDR2 is FYNNEI. The DNA of the CDR3 is TGTGCCAGCAGTGACCGGGACAGGTCTCAAGCTTTCTTT. Translating gives CASSDRDRSQAFF.

The chain carries TRBV7-9 and TRBJ2-3; 14 nucleotides match TRBD2. The germline V gene encodes CDR1 SEHNR and CDR2 FQNEAQ (reference sequence). The J segment lost 0 bases and the V segment lost 5 bases, leaving 1 base of the junction unmatched. The CDR3 runs to 16 residues. CDR3 protein: CASSRTSGRSTDTQYF. In DNA, the CDR3 is TGTGCCAGCAGCCGGACTAGCGGGAGGAGCACAGATACGCAGTATTTT.

The V and J genes are TRBV19 and TRBJ1-5; 7 positions match TRBD1. Germline CDR1 and CDR2: LNHDA and SQIVND (reference sequence). The CDR3 totals 15 residues. The V and J ends lost 7 bases and 1 base, in that order; junction bases with no gene match: 7. CDR3 region: CASITTGTSNQPQHF. As DNA, the CDR3 is TGTGCCAGTATCACGACAGGGACGAGCAATCAGCCCCAGCATTTT.

The chain joins TRBV10-3 to TRBJ2-5, with 9 bases fitting TRBD1. J gave up 3 bases and V 7 bases, and 9 bases lay outside the gene matches. This CDR3 has 15 amino acids. Per the germline V gene, CDR1 is ENHRY and CDR2 is SYGVKD. CDR3 sequence reads: CAINPGQGAKETQYF. CDR3 coding DNA: TGTGCCATCAACCCGGGACAGGGCGCAAAAGAGACCCAGTACTTC.

This chain links TRBV7-9 with TRBJ2-5; 9 bases line up with TRBD1. The germline gives CDR1 SEHNR, CDR2 FQNEAQ (reference sequence). V trimming: 5 bases; J trimming: 1 base; junction bases outside the gene matches: 17. The CDR3 runs to 19 residues. This CDR3 is CASSADPGQGVGPQETQYF. The CDR3 DNA is TGTGCCAGCAGCGCCGACCCGGGACAGGGAGTTGGCCCCCAAGAGACCCAGTACTTC. Full variable domain (remainder filled in from reference TRBV7-9 and TRBJ2-5): DTGVSQNPRHKITKRGQNVTFRCDPISEHNRLYWYRQTLGQGPEFLTYFQNEAQLEKSRLLSDRFSAERPKGSFSTLEIQRTEQGDSAMYLCASSADPGQGVGPQETQYFGPGTRLLVL.